This T cell receptor beta chain is drawn from a study of blood T cell repertoires in COVID-19. The table lists this clone with a few counts. One Seattle source followed patients from active infection through their disease course. Original handling: For nucleated cells, counts were estimated from reference gene primer amplification. Data came from immunoSEQ multiplex PCR; TCRdb stores just in-frame clones and leaves some out. V, J and clone size reflect that table, while D and trimming were determined from the DNA. The data hold about 320,000 clones, with about 90% observed a single time. V trimming: 0 bases; J trimming: 10 bases; junction bases outside the gene matches: 7. This CDR3 is built from 16 residues. Germline CDR1 reads MGHRA; CDR2 reads YSYEKL.

The source is a woman aged 25 to 39 with COVID-19, enrolled during active disease. The sample taken for sequencing was peripheral blood. The gene calls are TRBV4-1 and TRBJ1-6; 9 nucleotides match TRBD1. The CDR3 loop reads CASSQDEGTGNSPLHF. The DNA for the CDR3 is TGCGCCAGCAGCCAAGATGAGGGGACAGGGAACTCACCCCTCCACTTT.